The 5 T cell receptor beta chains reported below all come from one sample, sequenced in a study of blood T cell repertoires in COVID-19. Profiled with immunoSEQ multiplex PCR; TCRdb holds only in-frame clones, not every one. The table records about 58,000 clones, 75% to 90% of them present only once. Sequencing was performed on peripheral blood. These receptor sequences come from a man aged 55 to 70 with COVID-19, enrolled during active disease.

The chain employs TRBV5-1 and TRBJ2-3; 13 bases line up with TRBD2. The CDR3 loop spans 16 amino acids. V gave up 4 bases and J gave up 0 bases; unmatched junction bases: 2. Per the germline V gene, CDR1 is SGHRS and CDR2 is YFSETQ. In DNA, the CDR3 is TGCGCCAGCAGCGTGGGACTAGCGGGGAGCACAGATACGCAGTATTTT. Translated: CASSVGLAGSTDTQYF.

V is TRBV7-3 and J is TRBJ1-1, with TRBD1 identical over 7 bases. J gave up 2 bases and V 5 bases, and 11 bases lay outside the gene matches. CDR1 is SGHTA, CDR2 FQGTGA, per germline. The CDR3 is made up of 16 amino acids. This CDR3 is CASSRFGTAINTEAFF. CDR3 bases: TGTGCCAGCAGCCGTTTTGGGACAGCGATCAACACTGAAGCTTTCTTT.

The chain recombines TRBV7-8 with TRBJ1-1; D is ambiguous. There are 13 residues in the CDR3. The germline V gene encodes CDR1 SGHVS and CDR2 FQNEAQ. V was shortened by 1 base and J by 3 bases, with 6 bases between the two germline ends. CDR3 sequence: CASSLDQYTEAFF. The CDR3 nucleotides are TGTGCCAGCAGCTTAGATCAGTACACTGAAGCTTTCTTT.

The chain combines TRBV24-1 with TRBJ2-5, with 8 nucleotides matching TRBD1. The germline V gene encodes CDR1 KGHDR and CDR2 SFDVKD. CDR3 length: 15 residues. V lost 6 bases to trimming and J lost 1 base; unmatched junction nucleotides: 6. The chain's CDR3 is CATSRGGQGQETQYF. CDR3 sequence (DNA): TGTGCCACCAGTAGGGGAGGACAGGGCCAAGAGACCCAGTACTTC.

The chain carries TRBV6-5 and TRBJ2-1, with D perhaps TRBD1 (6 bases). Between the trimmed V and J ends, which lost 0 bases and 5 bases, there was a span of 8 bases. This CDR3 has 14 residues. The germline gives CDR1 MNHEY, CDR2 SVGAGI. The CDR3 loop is CASSYSDRHNEQFF. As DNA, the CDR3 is TGTGCCAGCAGTTACTCGGACAGACACAATGAGCAGTTCTTC.